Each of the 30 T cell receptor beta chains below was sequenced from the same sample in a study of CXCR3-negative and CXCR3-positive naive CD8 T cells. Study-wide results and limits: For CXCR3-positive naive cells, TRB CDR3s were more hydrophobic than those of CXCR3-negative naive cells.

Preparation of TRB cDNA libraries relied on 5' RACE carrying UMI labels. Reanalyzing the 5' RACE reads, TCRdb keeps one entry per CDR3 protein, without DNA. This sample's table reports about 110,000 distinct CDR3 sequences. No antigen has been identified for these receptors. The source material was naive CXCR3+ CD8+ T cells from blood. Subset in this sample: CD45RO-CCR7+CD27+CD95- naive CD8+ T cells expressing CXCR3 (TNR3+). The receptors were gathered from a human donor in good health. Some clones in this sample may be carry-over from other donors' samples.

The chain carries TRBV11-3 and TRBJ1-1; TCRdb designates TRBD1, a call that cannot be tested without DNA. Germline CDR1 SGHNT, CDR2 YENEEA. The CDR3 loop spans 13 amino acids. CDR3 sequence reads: CASSLYRGTEAFF.

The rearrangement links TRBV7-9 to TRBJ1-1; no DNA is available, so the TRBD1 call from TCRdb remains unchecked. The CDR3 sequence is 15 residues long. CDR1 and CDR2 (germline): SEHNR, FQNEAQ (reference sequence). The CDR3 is CASSLPGLGNTEAFF.

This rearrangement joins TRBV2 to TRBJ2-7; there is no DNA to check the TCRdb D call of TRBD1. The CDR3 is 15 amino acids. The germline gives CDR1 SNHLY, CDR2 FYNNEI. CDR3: CASSEGTGPTYEQYF. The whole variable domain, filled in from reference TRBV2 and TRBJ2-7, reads EPEVTQTPSHQVTQMGQEVILRCVPISNHLYFYWYRQILGQKVEFLVSFYNNEISEKSEIFDDQFSVERPDGSNFTLKIRSTKLEDSAMYFCASSEGTGPTYEQYFGPGTRLTVT.

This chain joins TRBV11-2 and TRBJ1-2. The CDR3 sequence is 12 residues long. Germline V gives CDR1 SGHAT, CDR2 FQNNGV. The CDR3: CARMNSYYGYTF.

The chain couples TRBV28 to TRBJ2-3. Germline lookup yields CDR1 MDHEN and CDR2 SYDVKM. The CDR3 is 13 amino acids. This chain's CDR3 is CASSLTRTDTQYF.

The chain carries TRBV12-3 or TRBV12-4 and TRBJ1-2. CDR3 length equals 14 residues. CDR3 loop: CASSLRSPDYGYTF.

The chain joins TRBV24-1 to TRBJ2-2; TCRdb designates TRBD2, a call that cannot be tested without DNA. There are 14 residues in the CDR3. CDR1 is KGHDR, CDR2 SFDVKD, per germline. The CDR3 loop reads CAVGLAGDTGELFF.

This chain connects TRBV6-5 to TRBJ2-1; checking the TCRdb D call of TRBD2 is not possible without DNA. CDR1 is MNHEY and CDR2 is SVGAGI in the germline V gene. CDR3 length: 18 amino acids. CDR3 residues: CASSEGLAGGPSYNEQFF.

This CDR3 is CASSRVTGKNTGELFF. The chain links TRBV9 to TRBJ2-2; TCRdb indicates TRBD1, and absent DNA this call remains unverified. The CDR3 is 16 residues long. CDR1 is SGDLS and CDR2 is YYNGEE in the germline V gene.

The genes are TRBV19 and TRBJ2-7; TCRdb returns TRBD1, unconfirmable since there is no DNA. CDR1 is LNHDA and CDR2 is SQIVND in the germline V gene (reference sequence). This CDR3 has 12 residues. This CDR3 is CASSTDNYEQYF.

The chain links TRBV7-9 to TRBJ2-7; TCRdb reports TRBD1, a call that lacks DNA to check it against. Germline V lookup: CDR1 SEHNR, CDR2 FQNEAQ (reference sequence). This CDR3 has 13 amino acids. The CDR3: CASDSGTVYEQYF.

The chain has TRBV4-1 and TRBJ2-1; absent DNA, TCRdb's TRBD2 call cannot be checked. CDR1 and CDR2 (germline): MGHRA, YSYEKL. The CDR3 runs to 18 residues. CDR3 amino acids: CASSQDPLLAGERDEQFF.

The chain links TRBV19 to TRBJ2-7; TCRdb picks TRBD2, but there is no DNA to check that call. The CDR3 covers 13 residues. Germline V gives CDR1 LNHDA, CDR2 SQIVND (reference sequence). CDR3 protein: CASSMRGSYEQYF.

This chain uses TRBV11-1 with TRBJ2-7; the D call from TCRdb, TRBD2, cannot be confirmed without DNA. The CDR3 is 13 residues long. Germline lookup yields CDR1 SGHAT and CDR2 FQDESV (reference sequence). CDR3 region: CASSFDQGGEQYF.

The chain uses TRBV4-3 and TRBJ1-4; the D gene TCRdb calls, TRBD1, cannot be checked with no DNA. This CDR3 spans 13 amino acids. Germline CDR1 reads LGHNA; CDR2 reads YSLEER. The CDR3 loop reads CASSPDRDEKLFF.

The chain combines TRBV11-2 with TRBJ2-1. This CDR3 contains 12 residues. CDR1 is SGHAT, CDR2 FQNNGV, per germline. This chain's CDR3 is CASSLVSGEQFF.

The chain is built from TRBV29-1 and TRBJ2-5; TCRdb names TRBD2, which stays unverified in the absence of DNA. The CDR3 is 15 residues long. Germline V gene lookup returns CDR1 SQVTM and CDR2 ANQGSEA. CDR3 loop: CSVLIPGLGLETQYF.

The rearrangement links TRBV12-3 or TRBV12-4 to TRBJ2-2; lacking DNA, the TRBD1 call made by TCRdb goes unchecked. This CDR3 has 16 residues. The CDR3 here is CASRPGQGWGTGELFF.

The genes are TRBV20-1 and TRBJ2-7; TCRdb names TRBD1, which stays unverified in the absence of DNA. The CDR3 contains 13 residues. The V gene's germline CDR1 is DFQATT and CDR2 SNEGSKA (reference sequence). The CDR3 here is CSARDSRDYEQYF.

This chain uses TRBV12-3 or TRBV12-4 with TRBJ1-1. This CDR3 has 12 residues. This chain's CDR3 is CASATPGLEAFF.

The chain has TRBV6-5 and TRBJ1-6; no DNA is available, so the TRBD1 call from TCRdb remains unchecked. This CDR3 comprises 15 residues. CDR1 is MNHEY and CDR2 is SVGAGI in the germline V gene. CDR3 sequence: CASSYGTAYNSPLHF.

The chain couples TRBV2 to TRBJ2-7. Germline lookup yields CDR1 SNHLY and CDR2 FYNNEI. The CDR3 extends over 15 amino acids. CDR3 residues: CASSEAGGSSYEQYF.

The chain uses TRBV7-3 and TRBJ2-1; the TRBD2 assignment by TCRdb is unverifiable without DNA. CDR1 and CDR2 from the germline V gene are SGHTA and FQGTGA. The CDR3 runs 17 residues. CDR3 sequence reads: CASSLTRQGNSYNEQFF.

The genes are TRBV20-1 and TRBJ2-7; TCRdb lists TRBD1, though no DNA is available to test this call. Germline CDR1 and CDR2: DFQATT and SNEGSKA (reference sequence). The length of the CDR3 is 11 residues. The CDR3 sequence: CSAGDRYEQYF.

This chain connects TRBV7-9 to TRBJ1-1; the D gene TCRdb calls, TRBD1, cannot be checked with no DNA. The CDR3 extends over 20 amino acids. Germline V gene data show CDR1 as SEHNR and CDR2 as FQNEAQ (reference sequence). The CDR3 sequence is CASSPLGGSAGTLRDTEAFF.

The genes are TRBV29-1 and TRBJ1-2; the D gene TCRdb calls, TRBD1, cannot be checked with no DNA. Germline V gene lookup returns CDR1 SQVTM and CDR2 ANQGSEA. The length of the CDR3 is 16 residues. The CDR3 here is CSVDITPWGGDYGYTF.

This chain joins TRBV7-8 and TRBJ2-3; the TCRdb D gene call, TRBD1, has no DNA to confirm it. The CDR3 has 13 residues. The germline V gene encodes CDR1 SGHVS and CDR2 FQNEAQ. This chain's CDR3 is CASSALPGDTQYF.

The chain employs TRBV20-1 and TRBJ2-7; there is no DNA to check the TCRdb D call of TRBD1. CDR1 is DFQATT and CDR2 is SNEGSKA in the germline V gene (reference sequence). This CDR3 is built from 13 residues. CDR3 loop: CSALTGGAYEQYF.

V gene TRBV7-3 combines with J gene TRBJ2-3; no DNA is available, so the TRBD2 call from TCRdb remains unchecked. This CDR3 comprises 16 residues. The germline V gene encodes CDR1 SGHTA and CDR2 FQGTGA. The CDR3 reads CASSLTGTRITDTQYF.

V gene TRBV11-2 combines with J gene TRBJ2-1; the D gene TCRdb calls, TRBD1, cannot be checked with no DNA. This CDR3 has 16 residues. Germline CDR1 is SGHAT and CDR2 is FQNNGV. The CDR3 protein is CASSLGGTGLSDEQFF.